This record concerns one TCR beta chain sequence. This sample was included in a study of early T cells in non-severe SARS-CoV-2 infection. TCRdb reprocessed the 5' RACE reads via MiXCR and lists one record per CDR3 protein. Of tens of thousands of distinct CDR3 sequences in the sample, over 10% were seen once. Germline values: CDR1 SEHNR, CDR2 FQNEAQ (reference sequence). Trimming took off 4 bases at V and 1 base at J, with 4 bases between the two ends. The CDR3 has 12 amino acids. The rearrangement uses TRBV7-9 and TRBJ2-5; the D is unclear. Sample: whole blood. The sequence was obtained from an adult who was a healthcare worker with PCR-confirmed SARS-CoV-2 infection or an uninfected control (not recorded which). The CDR3: CASSSSQETQYF. CDR3 coding DNA: TGTGCCAGCAGCTCCAGCCAAGAGACCCAGTACTTC.